This TCR beta chain was sequenced in a study of vaccination effects on CD4 cells after COVID-19. The protocol was immunoSEQ multiplex PCR, while the TCRdb copy is restricted to in-frame clones and leaves out a portion. This table holds about 58,000 clones, about 74% found once. Following an approximately eleven-day culture, CD4+ T cells were purified. Between the trimmed V and J ends, which lost 5 bases and 3 bases, there was a span of 7 bases. This CDR3 has 13 residues. Study observations and caveats: Marked clonal contraction was seen in infection- and vaccine-induced clones late after vaccination.

On this clone: What it recognizes is unknown.

The chain joins TRBV12-3 or TRBV12-4 to TRBJ2-2, with D hard to call. This clonotype originated in a human donor who received a COVID-19 vaccine. Specimen: CD4+ T cells from PBMCs cultured without peptide, collected before COVID-19 vaccination. For the CDR3, the DNA is TGTGCCAGCAGTCGGACGGACACCGGGGAGCTGTTTTTT. It specifies CASSRTDTGELFF.